The clone carrying this T cell receptor beta chain occurred once. These data belong to a study of blood T cell repertoires in COVID-19. Per the original data handling: Amplifying reference gene primers gave estimates of nucleated cell counts. Repertoires were generated with immunoSEQ multiplex PCR, while TCRdb's copy carries only in-frame clones and drops some. V, J and clone size are those of that table, while D and trimming were read from the DNA. The data contain a few hundred thousand clones, around 89% of them singletons. Germline CDR1 and CDR2: SNHLY and FYNNEI. The length of the CDR3 is 17 residues. V lost 1 base to trimming and J lost 0 bases, with 14 bases between them.

This sequence originates from a man aged 35-49 years with acute or convalescent COVID-19. Sequenced: peripheral blood. This rearrangement joins TRBV2 to TRBJ2-3, with D possibly matching TRBD1 (6 bases). The CDR3 protein is CASSEGTGTRSTDTQYF. Written as DNA, the CDR3 is TGTGCCAGCAGTGAAGGAACAGGGACACGAAGCACAGATACGCAGTATTTT.